Detailed here is one T cell receptor (beta chain). Antigen unknown. This record belongs to a study of cytotoxic CD8 clonotypes in ibrutinib-treated CLL. The overall study: Around 25 partial and 2 complete responses; at median approximately 68 months, approximately 15 remitted, about twelve progressed. Among the samples, the mean was approximately 250,000 productive templates and about 90,000 productive rearrangements. Study-wide findings and caveats: The public clonotypes identified were infrequent and showed contraction or stability on treatment.

Trimming shortened V by 4 bases and J by 6 bases, and 12 bases separated the two germline ends. Per germline, CDR1 MGHRA and CDR2 YSYEKL. The CDR3 is 13 residues long. The repertoire was sequenced with immunoSEQ multiplex PCR; TCRdb's copy has only in-frame clones and lacks some. This sample has approximately 350,000 clones; around 66% occur once, and the top ten carry around 6.6%. Sequenced here: PBMCs, sampled after 36 months of ibrutinib treatment. J is TRBJ1-2 and V is TRBV4-1; no definite D call. This clonotype originated in a human donor with chronic lymphocytic leukemia. CDR3 region: CASSPLGGDGYTF. As DNA, the CDR3 is TGCGCCAGCAGCCCCCTAGGTGGGGATGGCTACACCTTC.